This T cell receptor beta chain was observed in a study of spatial heterogeneity in lung cancer. The time point is: sample taken at primary tumor resection. Unsorted samples of tumor, nontumor lung or frozen PBMC had their whole RNA sequenced. Donors were some 72 untreated early-stage non-small cell lung cancer patients. A distinct unique molecular identifier was carried by each TCR cDNA molecule. TCRdb re-derived calls from the 5' RACE reads in MiXCR, one entry per CDR3 protein. The sample holds 20,000 to 25,000 distinct CDR3 sequences, approximately 4.5% seen once. Per the germline V gene, CDR1 is LNHNV and CDR2 is YYDKDF (reference sequence). The V end was cut by 0 bases, the J end by 1 base, with 12 bases between. The CDR3 spans 16 residues. Ten or more counts support this clonotype.

The clonotype originates from a male donor with early-stage non-small cell lung cancer. The sample in question was PBMCs, obtained at surgery. The chain has TRBV15 and TRBJ1-1; weak D call: TRBD1 (5 bases). The CDR3 DNA reads TGTGCCACCAGCAGAGAAGGGAGGGGTTCGAACACTGAAGCTTTCTTT. Protein sequence: CATSREGRGSNTEAFF. Based on the CDR3 plus reference TRBV15 and TRBJ1-1, the full variable domain is DAMVIQNPRYQVTQFGKPVTLSCSQTLNHNVMYWYQQKSSQAPKLLFHYYDKDFNNEADTPDNFQSRRPNTSFCFLDIRSPGLGDTAMYLCATSREGRGSNTEAFFGQGTRLTVV.